A selection of T cell receptor beta chains follows, all from one sample in a study of chemoradiotherapy in HPV16-positive cancers. The assay was immunoSEQ multiplex PCR, and TCRdb's table has in-frame clones only and misses some. Of tens of thousands of clones listed, roughly nine tenths are singletons. Source: blood, taken from a patient who underwent chemoradiotherapy. Every receptor here comes from a human donor with HPV-associated anogenital cancer. Each CDR3 is given with its conserved first and last residue. D genes are given only for firm matches. Clone size appears in some rows only: once, few, many, or a class for an expanded clone.

clone_size: -; j_call: TRBJ1-2; v_call: TRBV29-1; d_call: -; cdr3_nt: TGCAGCGTTTCAATCCTCGGGACACCCTCCGACTACACCTTC; cdr3_aa: CSVSILGTPSDYTF
clone_size: -; j_call: TRBJ2-2; v_call: TRBV5-4; d_call: TRBD2; cdr3_nt: TGTGCCAGCAGCCGTAGCGGGGAGAACACCGGGGAGCTGTTTTTT; cdr3_aa: CASSRSGENTGELFF
clone_size: -; j_call: TRBJ1-5; v_call: TRBV7-7; d_call: -; cdr3_nt: TGTGCTAGCAGCTTAAGCGTCAATCAGCCCCAGCATTTT; cdr3_aa: CASSLSVNQPQHF
clone_size: -; j_call: TRBJ1-1; v_call: TRBV30; d_call: -; cdr3_nt: TGTGCCTCGTACAGGGTAGTCACTGAAGCTTTCTTT; cdr3_aa: CASYRVVTEAFF
clone_size: -; j_call: TRBJ2-1; v_call: TRBV27; d_call: -; cdr3_nt: TGTGCCAGCAGTTCCCTGGGAGGAGGCGCCTACAATGAGCAGTTCTTC; cdr3_aa: CASSSLGGGAYNEQFF
clone_size: -; j_call: TRBJ1-3; v_call: TRBV7-8; d_call: -; cdr3_nt: TGTGCCAGCAGCCCCCGGGGCAGGGGAAACACCATATATTTT; cdr3_aa: CASSPRGRGNTIYF
clone_size: -; j_call: TRBJ1-1; v_call: TRBV19; d_call: -; cdr3_nt: TGTGCCAGTAGTATAGGGACGGGGAACACTGAAGCTTTCTTT; cdr3_aa: CASSIGTGNTEAFF
clone_size: -; j_call: TRBJ2-7; v_call: TRBV19; d_call: TRBD1; cdr3_nt: TGTGCCAGTAGTTCGACAGGGGGCTACGGTGAGCAGTACTTC; cdr3_aa: CASSSTGGYGEQYF
clone_size: -; j_call: TRBJ1-4; v_call: TRBV19; d_call: -; cdr3_nt: TGTGCCAGTATGAAAGGGGCCCCCAGGGTACCATTTAATGAAAAACTGTTTTTT; cdr3_aa: CASMKGAPRVPFNEKLFF
clone_size: -; j_call: TRBJ2-2; v_call: TRBV30; d_call: TRBD1; cdr3_nt: TGCGCCTGGAGCGCCTCCAGAGGACAGGGGGACACCGGGGAGCTGTTTTTT; cdr3_aa: CAWSASRGQGDTGELFF
clone_size: -; j_call: TRBJ1-3; v_call: TRBV25-1; d_call: TRBD1; cdr3_nt: TGTGCCAGCAGTGCGGGACAGGGGAGCTCTGGAAACACCATATATTTT; cdr3_aa: CASSAGQGSSGNTIYF
clone_size: once; j_call: TRBJ2-3; v_call: TRBV7-9; d_call: TRBD2; cdr3_nt: TGTGCCAGCAGCTTTGCGGGGGGGCCAGCAGATACGCAGTATTTT; cdr3_aa: CASSFAGGPADTQYF
clone_size: -; j_call: TRBJ1-1; v_call: TRBV7-8; d_call: -; cdr3_nt: TGTGCCAGCAGCACCCGATTAAACACTGAAGCTTTCTTT; cdr3_aa: CASSTRLNTEAFF
clone_size: -; j_call: TRBJ1-1; v_call: TRBV6-5; d_call: -; cdr3_nt: TGTGCCAGCAGTTACTCGGGAGTGGGTTCGGGTGAAGCTTTCTTT; cdr3_aa: CASSYSGVGSGEAFF
clone_size: -; j_call: TRBJ1-2; v_call: TRBV2; d_call: -; cdr3_nt: TGTGCCAGCAGTGAAGAACGTGGGTATGGCTACACCTTC; cdr3_aa: CASSEERGYGYTF
clone_size: -; j_call: TRBJ2-2; v_call: TRBV19; d_call: TRBD1; cdr3_nt: TGTGCCAGTAGTACACGGACAGGGGGAGACACCGGGGAGCTGTTTTTT; cdr3_aa: CASSTRTGGDTGELFF
clone_size: -; j_call: TRBJ2-1; v_call: TRBV6-8; d_call: TRBD1; cdr3_nt: TGTGCCAGCAGTTACTCCCCGGGACAGGGTAAGTTCTTC; cdr3_aa: CASSYSPGQGKFF
clone_size: once; j_call: TRBJ2-1; v_call: TRBV11-2; d_call: TRBD2; cdr3_nt: TGTGCCAGCAGCCCAGGGACTAGCGGGGGTTTAAGGGATGAGCAGTTCTTC; cdr3_aa: CASSPGTSGGLRDEQFF
clone_size: -; j_call: TRBJ2-7; v_call: TRBV14; d_call: TRBD2; cdr3_nt: TGTGCCAGCAGCCCGGGGGGTCTAGTCCGTTACGAGCAGTACTTC; cdr3_aa: CASSPGGLVRYEQYF
clone_size: -; j_call: TRBJ2-5; v_call: TRBV7-2; d_call: -; cdr3_nt: TGTGCCAGCAGCAGCCAGTGGGGACGTGTCGAGACCCAGTACTTC; cdr3_aa: CASSSQWGRVETQYF
clone_size: -; j_call: TRBJ1-2; v_call: TRBV5-1; d_call: -; cdr3_nt: TGCGCCAGCAGCTTGCGACCAAGTCAGGGCTACACCTTC; cdr3_aa: CASSLRPSQGYTF
clone_size: -; j_call: TRBJ1-2; v_call: TRBV11-2; d_call: -; cdr3_nt: TGTGCCAGCAGGGTGGAGGGGGTTTCTGGCTACACCTTC; cdr3_aa: CASRVEGVSGYTF
clone_size: -; j_call: TRBJ1-1; v_call: TRBV5-1; d_call: -; cdr3_nt: TGCGCCAGCAGCTTGGTTCTGAACACTGAAGCTTTCTTT; cdr3_aa: CASSLVLNTEAFF
clone_size: -; j_call: TRBJ1-4; v_call: TRBV6-1; d_call: -; cdr3_nt: TGTGCCAGCAAAAAACAGGCTGGTAATGAAAAACTGTTTTTT; cdr3_aa: CASKKQAGNEKLFF
clone_size: -; j_call: TRBJ1-6; v_call: TRBV6-5; d_call: -; cdr3_nt: TGTGCCAGCAGTTACCGGGGTTCACCCCTCCACTTT; cdr3_aa: CASSYRGSPLHF
clone_size: few; j_call: TRBJ1-1; v_call: TRBV29-1; d_call: -; cdr3_nt: TGCAGCGCCTGGGCGGGGAACACTGAAGCTTTCTTT; cdr3_aa: CSAWAGNTEAFF
clone_size: -; j_call: TRBJ1-2; v_call: TRBV7-2; d_call: TRBD1; cdr3_nt: TGTGCCAGCAGCTTGGGACAGTATGGCTACACCTTC; cdr3_aa: CASSLGQYGYTF
clone_size: -; j_call: TRBJ1-4; v_call: TRBV25-1; d_call: -; cdr3_nt: TGTGCCAGCAGTGATCTGGGTCACGAAAAACTGTTTTTT; cdr3_aa: CASSDLGHEKLFF
clone_size: -; j_call: TRBJ2-7; v_call: TRBV7-9; d_call: TRBD2; cdr3_nt: TGTGCCACCCAGGGTGGACTCGCGGGAGGGGGTGAGCAGTACTTC; cdr3_aa: CATQGGLAGGGEQYF
clone_size: -; j_call: TRBJ2-1; v_call: TRBV30; d_call: TRBD1; cdr3_nt: TGTGCCTGGGGGATAGGGGGCCTCACTACACGTGAGCAGTTCTTC; cdr3_aa: CAWGIGGLTTREQFF
clone_size: -; j_call: TRBJ2-1; v_call: TRBV7-9; d_call: TRBD2; cdr3_nt: TGTGCCAGCAGCCCCCGGACTAGCAGCGGCTCCTACAATGAGCAGTTCTTC; cdr3_aa: CASSPRTSSGSYNEQFF
clone_size: -; j_call: TRBJ2-7; v_call: TRBV6-5; d_call: -; cdr3_nt: TGTGCCAGCAGGCGCCCAGGGTCCTACGAGCAGTACTTC; cdr3_aa: CASRRPGSYEQYF
clone_size: -; j_call: TRBJ2-7; v_call: TRBV5-4; d_call: TRBD2; cdr3_nt: TGTGCCAGCAGGCATGGAGCGGGAGAGTCCTACGAGCAGTACTTC; cdr3_aa: CASRHGAGESYEQYF
clone_size: -; j_call: TRBJ2-3; v_call: TRBV7-2; d_call: TRBD2; cdr3_nt: TGTGCCAGCAGCTCGAGAGGACTAGCGGGGGGCCCCACAGATACGCAGTATTTT; cdr3_aa: CASSSRGLAGGPTDTQYF
clone_size: few; j_call: TRBJ1-5; v_call: TRBV7-2; d_call: -; cdr3_nt: TGTGCCAGCTCCGGGCACAATCAGCCCCAGCATTTT; cdr3_aa: CASSGHNQPQHF
clone_size: -; j_call: TRBJ1-1; v_call: TRBV18; d_call: -; cdr3_nt: TGTGCCAGCTCACCACCAGGGGTCACTGAAGCTTTCTTT; cdr3_aa: CASSPPGVTEAFF
clone_size: -; j_call: TRBJ1-2; v_call: TRBV25-1; d_call: -; cdr3_nt: TGTGCCAGCAGTGGCCCTCTCACAGTTACCTTC; cdr3_aa: CASSGPLTVTF
clone_size: few; j_call: TRBJ1-1; v_call: TRBV2; d_call: -; cdr3_nt: TGTGCCAGCAGGGGGGACACCCTGGGGACTGAAGCTTTCTTT; cdr3_aa: CASRGDTLGTEAFF
clone_size: -; j_call: TRBJ2-3; v_call: TRBV14; d_call: -; cdr3_nt: TGTGCCAGCAGCTCAAGGGGGGGCGGCGCAGATACGCAGTATTTT; cdr3_aa: CASSSRGGGADTQYF
clone_size: -; j_call: TRBJ1-2; v_call: TRBV6-1; d_call: -; cdr3_nt: TGTGCCAGCAGCTCTCAAGCTGGCTACACCTTC; cdr3_aa: CASSSQAGYTF
clone_size: -; j_call: TRBJ1-1; v_call: TRBV7-6; d_call: -; cdr3_nt: TGTGCCAGCAGCTTAGTACGGGGGGACAACACTGAAGCTTTCTTT; cdr3_aa: CASSLVRGDNTEAFF